The 9 T cell receptor beta chains below come from one sample, sequenced in a study of shared clonotypes between healthy human individuals. It was CD45RO-negative cells, positively selected for CCR7, that made up naive CD8 cells, with terminally differentiated effector memory CD45RA+ cells excluded. Generated by immunoSEQ multiplex PCR, the TCRdb table keeps only in-frame clones and is missing some. This table has more than 500,000 clones, 85% to 95% appearing once. The sample taken for sequencing was naive CD8+ T cells sorted from blood. Source of these receptors: a woman aged 25 to 39 in good health.

V gene TRBV10-1 combines with J gene TRBJ2-2; D call uncertain. The CDR3 consists of 14 residues. In germline, CDR1 is WNHNN, CDR2 SYGVQD (reference sequence). With 5 bases removed from V and 0 bases from J, the gap between germline ends came to 7 bases. The CDR3 loop is CASSQHPNTGELFF. The CDR3 DNA sequence: TGCGCCAGCAGTCAGCACCCGAACACCGGGGAGCTGTTTTTT.

Here the CDR3 reads CASSPGTSPSDEQFF. The CDR3 nucleotides read TGTGCCAGCAGCCCCGGGACTAGTCCCTCTGATGAGCAGTTCTTC. The chain is built from TRBV27 and TRBJ2-1; 8 bases map to TRBD2. J gave up 8 bases and V 6 bases, and 12 bases lay outside the gene matches. Germline loops: CDR1 MNHEY, CDR2 SMNVEV (reference sequence). This CDR3 has 15 amino acids.

The chain recombines TRBV19 with TRBJ2-1; tentative D call: TRBD1 (6 bases). The CDR3 runs to 15 residues. The V gene lost 0 bases and the J gene lost 2 bases, with 8 bases spanning the gap. CDR1 is LNHDA and CDR2 is SQIVND in the germline V gene (reference sequence). CDR3 residues: CASSIDGGAYNEQFF. In nucleotides, the CDR3 is TGTGCCAGTAGTATAGATGGGGGCGCCTACAATGAGCAGTTCTTC.

In its sample, this clone was seen once. This rearrangement joins TRBV7-2 to TRBJ2-1; D is uncertain. The CDR3 is 13 amino acids. V shed 5 bases and J shed 3 bases, with 8 bases lying between them. CDR1 and CDR2 (germline): SGHTA, FQGNSA. The chain's CDR3 is CASSRTVYNEQFF. The CDR3, as DNA: TGTGCCAGCAGCCGGACGGTCTACAATGAGCAGTTCTTC.

The chain is built from TRBV11-2 and TRBJ2-7; tentatively, D is TRBD1 (6 bases). The V end lost 5 bases, the J end lost 2 bases, and 19 bases lay between the germline ends. CDR3 length: 16 residues. Germline V lookup: CDR1 SGHAT, CDR2 FQNNGV. CDR3 coding DNA: TGTGCCAGCAGCCGTAGGGCGACCGGACAGACCTACGAGCAGTACTTC. Translating it yields CASSRRATGQTYEQYF. The whole variable domain, filled in from reference TRBV11-2 and TRBJ2-7, reads EAGVAQSPRYKIIEKRQSVAFWCNPISGHATLYWYQQILGQGPKLLIQFQNNGVVDDSQLPKDRFSAERLKGVDSTLKIQPAKLEDSAVYLCASSRRATGQTYEQYFGPGTRLTVT.

In the case of this clone: The same CDR3 is also encoded by other DNA sequences in this sample. This sequence joins TRBV28 and TRBJ2-7; TRBD2 might be the D (6 bases). The CDR3 spans 14 residues. Germline-derived CDR1 and CDR2 are MDHEN and SYDVKM. With 3 bases removed from V and 0 bases from J, the gap between germline ends came to 9 bases. The CDR3 reads CASSFGGYSYEQYF. The CDR3 nucleotides read TGTGCCAGCAGTTTTGGGGGGTACTCCTACGAGCAGTACTTC.

The chain recombines TRBV29-1 with TRBJ2-3, with TRBD1 as a possible D gene (6 bases). The length of the CDR3 is 15 residues. V was pared by 6 bases and J by 0 bases, with 16 bases between. CDR1 is SQVTM and CDR2 is ANQGSEA in the germline V gene. CDR3: CSVSGTLVSTDTQYF. In DNA, the CDR3 is TGCAGCGTCTCCGGGACATTGGTTAGCACAGATACGCAGTATTTT.

A few counts support this clone. The chain carries TRBV7-9 and TRBJ2-7; D unclear. Germline lookup yields CDR1 SEHNR and CDR2 FQNEAQ (reference sequence). The CDR3 loop spans 13 amino acids. Trimming shortened V by 5 bases and J by 2 bases, and 10 bases separated the two germline ends. DNA of the CDR3: TGTGCCAGCAGCACGGGCTTGCCCTACGAGCAGTACTTC. Amino acid sequence: CASSTGLPYEQYF. Together with reference TRBV7-9 and TRBJ2-7, the CDR3 gives the full variable domain: DTGVSQNPRHKITKRGQNVTFRCDPISEHNRLYWYRQTLGQGPEFLTYFQNEAQLEKSRLLSDRFSAERPKGSFSTLEIQRTEQGDSAMYLCASSTGLPYEQYFGPGTRLTVT.

This chain joins TRBV27 and TRBJ1-4; D unresolved. CDR3 size: 12 residues. Trimming left V 3 bases short and J 7 bases short, with 6 bases between. Looked up from germline, CDR1 is MNHEY and CDR2 is SMNVEV (reference sequence). As DNA, the CDR3 is TGTGCCAGCAGTTTCTGGGGTGAAAAACTGTTTTTT. This codes for CASSFWGEKLFF.